This section outlines one T cell receptor (beta chain) sequence together with its context. The sample comes from a study of blood T cell repertoires in COVID-19. About the study: T cells, B-cell-depleted T cells, or PBMCs provided the cDNA or gDNA that served as material.

In assigning cohorts, the study relied on participant-reported clinical history. The V gene lost 2 bases and the J gene lost 4 bases, with 15 bases spanning the gap. This CDR3 region has 15 residues. CDR1 and CDR2 (germline): SGHKS, YYEKEE (reference sequence). As originally analysed: Estimated nucleated cell counts came from reference gene primer amplification. Generated by immunoSEQ multiplex PCR, the TCRdb table keeps only in-frame clones and is missing some. D and trimming were read from the DNA, whereas the V and J calls and clone size are those reported in that table. The table shows some 490,000 clones, with approximately 91% occurring only once.

Sequenced sample: PBMCs or T cells enriched from blood (not recorded which). The V call is TRBV5-5, the J call TRBJ1-2; the D gene is possibly TRBD1 (5 bases). The origin of this receptor is a woman aged 60-75 years who had recovered from COVID-19. The CDR3 DNA sequence: TGTGCCAGCAGCTTTGGAGTTGGACATTCCTATGGCTACACCTTC. Amino acids: CASSFGVGHSYGYTF.